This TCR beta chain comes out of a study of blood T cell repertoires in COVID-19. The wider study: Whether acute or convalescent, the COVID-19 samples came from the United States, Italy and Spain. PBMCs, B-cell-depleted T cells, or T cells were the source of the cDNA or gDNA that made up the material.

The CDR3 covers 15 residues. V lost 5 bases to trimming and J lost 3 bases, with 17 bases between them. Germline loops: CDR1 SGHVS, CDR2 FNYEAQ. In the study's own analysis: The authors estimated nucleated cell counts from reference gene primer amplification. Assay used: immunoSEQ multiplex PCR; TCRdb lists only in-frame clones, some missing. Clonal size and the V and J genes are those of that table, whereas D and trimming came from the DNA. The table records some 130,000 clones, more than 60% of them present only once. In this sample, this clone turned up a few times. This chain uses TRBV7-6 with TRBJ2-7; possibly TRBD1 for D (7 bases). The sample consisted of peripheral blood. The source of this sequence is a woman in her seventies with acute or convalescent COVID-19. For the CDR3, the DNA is TGTGCCAGCAGCCTCAACCCAGGGGGGCTCTACGAGCAGTACTTC. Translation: CASSLNPGGLYEQYF.